A selection of T cell receptor beta chains follows, all from one sample in a study of T-cell memory formation after mild COVID-19. TCRdb reprocessed the 5' RACE reads via MiXCR and lists one record per CDR3 protein. The sample includes around 420,000 distinct CDR3 sequences, 24% of them seen just once. The sequenced material came from PBMCs or a T cell subset sorted from them (not recorded which). All receptors come from an adult woman who had mild COVID-19 (a few samples of this study predate the infection). Cell type and time point are not known. CDR3s include the opening cysteine and the closing phenylalanine or tryptophan. A D gene is named only where the DNA matches it firmly. Size tells how often a clone was seen (once, few, many) or the class of an expanded clone, and some rows leave it out.

TRBV29-1	-	TRBJ1-2	few	CSVSWGDGYTF	TGCAGCGTCAGTTGGGGGGATGGCTACACCTTC
TRBV7-9	TRBD1	TRBJ2-7	few	CASSPGQGRTPIDEQYF	TGTGCCAGCAGCCCTGGACAGGGGCGTACCCCGATCGACGAGCAGTACTTC
TRBV6-5	-	TRBJ2-7	many	CASRRGHLLAHEQYF	TGTGCCAGCAGGCGAGGACACCTCCTCGCGCACGAGCAGTACTTC
TRBV19	TRBD1	TRBJ1-5	-	CASSILGTGNQPQHF	TGTGCCAGTAGTATATTGGGGACAGGGAATCAGCCCCAGCATTTT
TRBV20-1	TRBD1	TRBJ1-1	-	CSASPHRGENTEAFF	TGCAGTGCTAGTCCCCACAGGGGCGAGAACACTGAAGCTTTCTTT
TRBV6-5	-	TRBJ1-1	-	CASSQRGLHRTEAFF	TGTGCCAGCAGCCAACGCGGGCTCCACAGGACTGAAGCTTTCTTT
TRBV5-6	-	TRBJ2-3	once	CASSQTDYTQYF	TGTGCCAGCAGCCAGACAGATTATACGCAGTATTTT
TRBV5-1	-	TRBJ1-2	-	CASSKEDAGSYGYTF	TGCGCCAGCAGCAAAGAGGACGCCGGGAGCTATGGCTACACCTTC
TRBV20-1	-	TRBJ1-6	-	CSARDEEESSYNSPLHF	TGCAGTGCTAGAGATGAAGAGGAAAGCTCCTATAATTCACCCCTCCACTTT
TRBV20-1	TRBD1	TRBJ1-2	once	CSAADRDYYGYTF	TGCAGTGCAGCCGACAGGGACTACTATGGCTACACCTTC
TRBV5-4	-	TRBJ2-7	-	CASSFRLGDEQYF	TGTGCCAGCAGCTTTCGGTTAGGGGACGAGCAGTACTTC